These 30 T cell receptor beta chains share one sample of origin, sequenced in a study of blood T cell repertoires in COVID-19. Measured with immunoSEQ multiplex PCR; TCRdb has only the in-frame clones, and not every one. The sample holds 350,000 to 500,000 clones; roughly 88% are singletons and the top ten take 1.4% to 1.5%. The specimen was PBMCs or T cells enriched from blood (not recorded which). The origin of the receptors is a woman aged 18 to 35 who had been exposed to COVID-19.

Of note for this clone: This specimen includes other DNA sequences encoding the same CDR3. The chain links TRBV28 to TRBJ1-5; unclear D gene. V lost 2 bases to trimming and J lost 0 bases, with 8 bases between them. The CDR3 totals 15 residues. The V gene's germline CDR1 is MDHEN and CDR2 SYDVKM. CDR3 protein: CASSLGQYSNQPQHF. The CDR3 nucleotides read TGTGCCAGCAGTTTAGGGCAGTATAGCAATCAGCCCCAGCATTTT.

The chain is built from TRBV7-9 and TRBJ1-2, with a possible D match to TRBD1 (5 bases). The CDR3 covers 14 residues. The ends were cut back, 2 bases at V and 2 bases at J, with 9 bases in the middle. The V gene's germline CDR1 is SEHNR and CDR2 FQNEAQ (reference sequence). In nucleotides, the CDR3 is TGTGCCAGCAGCTTACCAGGGCTGAACTATGGCTACACCTTC. Translated: CASSLPGLNYGYTF. The complete variable domain, with remaining parts taken from reference TRBV7-9 and TRBJ1-2, reads DTGVSQNPRHKITKRGQNVTFRCDPISEHNRLYWYRQTLGQGPEFLTYFQNEAQLEKSRLLSDRFSAERPKGSFSTLEIQRTEQGDSAMYLCASSLPGLNYGYTFGSGTRLTVV.

V is TRBV7-3 and J is TRBJ1-1; weak D call: TRBD1 (6 bases). Germline-derived CDR1 and CDR2 are SGHTA and FQGTGA. The CDR3 extends over 13 amino acids. Trimming removed 5 bases from V and 11 bases from J, with 18 bases in between. The CDR3: CASSDHPGQRAFF. CDR3 sequence (DNA): TGTGCCAGCAGCGATCATCCGGGACAAAGGGCTTTCTTT. The full variable domain, with the rest looked up from reference TRBV7-3 and TRBJ1-1, is GAGVSQTPSNKVTEKGKYVELRCDPISGHTALYWYRQSLGQGPEFLIYFQGTGAADDSGLPNDRFFAVRPEGSVSTLKIQRTERGDSAVYLCASSDHPGQRAFFGQGTRLTVV.

V usage is TRBV6-5 and J usage is TRBJ1-6; TRBD1 matches 9 bases. Trimming took 6 bases from V and 7 from J; bases not matched to a gene: 4. The germline CDR1 and CDR2 sequences are MNHEY and SVGAGI. The CDR3 sequence is 14 residues long. For the CDR3, the DNA is TGTGCCAGCAGGCCCGGGACAGGGAATTCACCCCTCCACTTT. It codes for CASRPGTGNSPLHF.

V and J are TRBV12-3 or TRBV12-4 and TRBJ2-1, with a weak D call TRBD1 (5 bases). This CDR3 has 11 amino acids. V was shortened by 3 bases and J by 16 bases, with 13 bases between the two germline ends. The CDR3 protein is CASSFSAGPFF. DNA for the CDR3: TGTGCCAGCAGTTTCTCTGCAGGGCCCTTCTTC.

V and J are TRBV5-1 and TRBJ2-1; TRBD2 matches 9 bases. CDR1 is SGHRS, CDR2 YFSETQ, per germline. V lost 2 bases, J lost 7 bases, and 7 bases stayed unmatched. The CDR3 spans 15 residues. CDR3 nucleotide sequence: TGCGCCAGCAGCTTATCGGCTAGCGGGATGAATGAGCAGTTCTTC. It yields the protein CASSLSASGMNEQFF.

The genes are TRBV7-2 and TRBJ2-1; 10 bases are shared with TRBD2. The CDR3 has 15 residues. V was pared by 1 base and J by 8 bases, with 5 bases of the junction left unmatched. Germline V gives CDR1 SGHTA, CDR2 FQGNSA. The CDR3 nucleotides read TGTGCCAGCAGCTTAGAACGAGCGGGGGGGCATGAGCAGTTCTTC. Amino acids: CASSLERAGGHEQFF.

The J gene is TRBJ1-1, the V gene TRBV6-5; D not certain. This CDR3 has 15 residues. Germline V gene data show CDR1 as MNHEY and CDR2 as SVGAGI. The V gene lost 2 bases and the J gene lost 0 bases, with 10 bases spanning the gap. The CDR3 DNA reads TGTGCCAGCAGTTACGGGCAGAGCATGAACACTGAAGCTTTCTTT. Encoded protein: CASSYGQSMNTEAFF.

The chain joins TRBV14 to TRBJ2-7, with a possible D match to TRBD2 (6 bases). The CDR3 has 15 residues. Germline V lookup: CDR1 SGHDN, CDR2 FVKESK. The V end was cut by 5 bases, the J end by 4 bases, with 18 bases between. For the CDR3, the DNA is TGTGCCAGCAGCTCCCGGTTGGGGGGAATATACGAGCAGTACTTC. It translates to CASSSRLGGIYEQYF.

The rearrangement uses TRBV18 and TRBJ2-1; weak D call: TRBD1 (5 bases). The germline gives CDR1 KGHSH, CDR2 LQKENI. The CDR3 is made up of 14 amino acids. Trimming shortened V by 6 bases and J by 5 bases, and 14 bases separated the two germline ends. The CDR3 nucleotides are TGTGCCAGCTCGTATCAGGGTAACGACAATGAGCAGTTCTTC. Amino acids: CASSYQGNDNEQFF.

V usage is TRBV19 and J usage is TRBJ2-7, with D perhaps TRBD2 (5 bases). The CDR3 runs to 15 residues. Germline V gene lookup returns CDR1 LNHDA and CDR2 SQIVND (reference sequence). V lost 4 bases, J lost 0 bases, and 13 bases lay in between. CDR3 amino acids: CASSTPGRPSYEQYF. CDR3 sequence (DNA): TGTGCCAGTAGTACCCCGGGGAGACCCTCCTACGAGCAGTACTTC.

The chain carries TRBV11-3 and TRBJ2-7; 8 nucleotides align to TRBD1. The germline CDR1 and CDR2 sequences are SGHNT and YENEEA. With 1 base clipped from V and 1 base from J, the junction kept 6 bases outside the gene matches. The CDR3 extends over 16 amino acids. The CDR3 is CASSLGTGNPSYEQYF. The CDR3 coding sequence is TGTGCCAGCAGCTTAGGGACAGGGAACCCATCCTACGAGCAGTACTTC. The whole variable domain, filled in from reference TRBV11-3 and TRBJ2-7, reads EAGVVQSPRYKIIEKKQPVAFWCNPISGHNTLYWYLQNLGQGPELLIRYENEEAVDDSQLPKDRFSAERLKGVDSTLKIQPAELGDSAVYLCASSLGTGNPSYEQYFGPGTRLTVT.

The chain uses TRBV27 and TRBJ2-7, with D maybe TRBD1 (6 bases). Trimming cost V 5 bases and J 2 bases, with 13 bases left between them. Germline CDR1 reads MNHEY; CDR2 reads SMNVEV (reference sequence). The CDR3 covers 14 residues. CDR3 sequence (DNA): TGTGCCAGCAGTCAGCGACGGACAGCCTACGAGCAGTACTTC. Protein sequence: CASSQRRTAYEQYF.

This clone was counted only a few times. This chain links TRBV28 with TRBJ2-7, with unresolved D. This CDR3 has 11 residues. Germline assignment: CDR1 MDHEN and CDR2 SYDVKM. Trimming stripped 6 bases from V and 5 bases from J, with 8 bases between. CDR3 sequence: CASSSLHEQYF. In DNA, the CDR3 is TGTGCCAGCAGCTCCCTTCACGAGCAGTACTTC.

V and J are TRBV28 and TRBJ2-7; the match to TRBD2 covers 13 bases. Per germline, CDR1 MDHEN and CDR2 SYDVKM. Unmatched junction bases numbered 3, after V lost 4 bases and J lost 0 bases. The CDR3 extends over 16 amino acids. CDR3 residues: CASSSGLAGSSYEQYF. In DNA, the CDR3 is TGTGCCAGCAGTTCGGGACTAGCGGGGAGCTCCTACGAGCAGTACTTC.

A few counts support this clone. The chain combines TRBV27 with TRBJ2-7; 7 bases align to TRBD2. With 3 bases clipped from V and 2 bases from J, the junction kept 7 bases outside the gene matches. The CDR3 loop spans 15 amino acids. Looked up from germline, CDR1 is MNHEY and CDR2 is SMNVEV (reference sequence). DNA of the CDR3: TGTGCCAGCAGTTTTGCCAGCGGGGCCACCTACGAGCAGTACTTC. This sequence encodes CASSFASGATYEQYF.

The rearrangement uses TRBV3-1 (or the pseudogene TRBV3-2) and TRBJ1-4; maybe TRBD1 (6 bases). CDR1 LGHDT and CDR2 YNNKEL come from the germline V gene (reference sequence). V was clipped by 3 bases and J by 16 bases, with 15 bases between them. This CDR3 region has 12 residues. CDR3 sequence (DNA): TGTGCCAGCAGCCATCCCCTGGGGGCGCCGTTTTTT. This gives the protein CASSHPLGAPFF.

V and J are TRBV12-3 or TRBV12-4 and TRBJ1-2, with D hard to call. V lost 1 base to trimming and J lost 3 bases, with 6 bases between them. CDR3 length: 13 residues. The CDR3 DNA sequence: TGTGCCAGCAGTTTAGGAGGGTACTATGGCTACACCTTC. It specifies CASSLGGYYGYTF.

The chain has TRBV2 and TRBJ2-2; D call uncertain. Deletions cut 7 bases from V and 0 bases from J, with 6 bases between. The CDR3 contains 13 residues. Germline V lookup: CDR1 SNHLY, CDR2 FYNNEI. Written as DNA, the CDR3 is TGTGCCAGCAAAGACTCGAACACCGGGGAGCTGTTTTTT. It is translated as CASKDSNTGELFF.

This clone was seen once. The chain is built from TRBV18 and TRBJ2-5; D is ambiguous. Trimming removed 2 bases at V and 5 bases at J, with 6 bases between. Looked up from germline, CDR1 is KGHSH and CDR2 is LQKENI. CDR3 length equals 12 residues. Written as DNA, the CDR3 is TGTGCCAGCTCACCAACGGTGGAGACCCAGTACTTC. This sequence encodes CASSPTVETQYF.

The rearrangement uses TRBV4-2 and TRBJ2-5, with 7 bases matching TRBD2. This CDR3 has 16 amino acids. Trimming at V came to 2 bases and at J to 5 bases, leaving 11 bases not matched to a gene. Germline V gene sequence: CDR1 LGHNA, CDR2 YNFKEQ. CDR3 sequence reads: CASSQWTSSGSETQYF. The CDR3, as DNA: TGTGCCAGCAGCCAATGGACCTCTAGCGGTTCGGAGACCCAGTACTTC.

The V and J genes are TRBV11-3 and TRBJ1-1; D call uncertain. Trimming shortened V by 5 bases and J by 0 bases, and 10 bases separated the two germline ends. Germline V gives CDR1 SGHNT, CDR2 YENEEA. The CDR3 loop spans 14 amino acids. CDR3 sequence (DNA): TGTGCCAGCAGCGAAGGCAGGTTGAACACTGAAGCTTTCTTT. Translation: CASSEGRLNTEAFF.

This chain uses TRBV7-9 with TRBJ2-1; D may be TRBD2 (5 bases). With 1 base removed from V and 13 bases from J, the gap between germline ends came to 11 bases. The CDR3 is made up of 12 amino acids. Germline values: CDR1 SEHNR, CDR2 FQNEAQ (reference sequence). The CDR3 sequence: CASSLDKEDQFF. The CDR3, as DNA: TGTGCCAGCAGCTTAGATAAGGAGGACCAGTTCTTC.

J is TRBJ2-7 and V is TRBV29-1, with 9 nucleotides matching TRBD1. The CDR3 extends over 12 amino acids. The germline V gene encodes CDR1 SQVTM and CDR2 ANQGSEA. The V gene end was trimmed by 7 bases and the J gene end by 0 bases; junction bases not matched to a gene: 1. The DNA for the CDR3 is TGCAGCGGGACAGGGGACTCCTACGAGCAGTACTTC. Amino acids: CSGTGDSYEQYF.

This chain joins TRBV6-5 and TRBJ2-2; D gene ambiguous. Germline CDR1 reads MNHEY; CDR2 reads SVGAGI. This CDR3 has 14 residues. V was pared by 0 bases and J by 3 bases, with 5 bases between. CDR3 coding DNA: TGTGCCAGCAGTTACTCGGCCTACACCGGGGAGCTGTTTTTT. This encodes CASSYSAYTGELFF.

The chain is built from TRBV5-1 and TRBJ2-3; TRBD2 agrees at 12 bases. The V segment lost 1 base and the J segment 4 bases; nucleotides outside the gene matches: 4. CDR1 and CDR2 from the germline V gene are SGHRS and YFSETQ. The length of the CDR3 is 16 residues. The CDR3 DNA reads as TGCGCCAGCAGCTTGCCACTAGCGGGAGGAGCAGATACGCAGTATTTT. Translated, it gives CASSLPLAGGADTQYF. Full variable domain (remainder filled in from reference TRBV5-1 and TRBJ2-3): KAGVTQTPRYLIKTRGQQVTLSCSPISGHRSVSWYQQTPGQGLQFLFEYFSETQRNKGNFPGRFSGRQFSNSRSEMNVSTLELGDSALYLCASSLPLAGGADTQYFGPGTRLTVL.

This chain connects TRBV15 to TRBJ1-5; D might be TRBD1 (5 bases). There are 13 residues in the CDR3. Trimming took off 1 base at V and 5 bases at J, with 6 bases between the two ends. The germline CDR1 and CDR2 sequences are LNHNV and YYDKDF (reference sequence). CDR3: CATSRVGDQPQHF. DNA of the CDR3: TGTGCCACCAGCAGAGTAGGGGATCAGCCCCAGCATTTT.

This chain connects TRBV28 to TRBJ2-4, with D unresolved. Germline lookup yields CDR1 MDHEN and CDR2 SYDVKM. The ends were cut back, 3 bases at V and 3 bases at J, with 9 bases in the middle. The CDR3 is 14 residues long. In DNA, the CDR3 is TGTGCCAGCAGTTTTAGCACACTCAAAAACATTCAGTACTTC. Translation: CASSFSTLKNIQYF. The complete variable domain, with remaining parts taken from reference TRBV28 and TRBJ2-4, reads DVKVTQSSRYLVKRTGEKVFLECVQDMDHENMFWYRQDPGLGLRLIYFSYDVKMKEKGDIPEGYSVSREKKERFSLILESASTNQTSMYLCASSFSTLKNIQYFGAGTRLSVL.

The chain joins TRBV9 to TRBJ1-5, with D uncertain. V lost 4 bases and J lost 7, with 12 bases in between. The germline V gene has CDR1 SGDLS and CDR2 YYNGEE. The CDR3 consists of 13 residues. CDR3 bases: TGTGCCAGCAGCCCCACGCGGTGGCAGCCCCAGCATTTT. This encodes CASSPTRWQPQHF.

V is TRBV5-8 and J is TRBJ1-1; D gene unclear. CDR1 is SGHTS and CDR2 is YDEGEE in the germline V gene. Trimming removed 4 bases at V and 4 bases at J, with 11 bases between. The CDR3 extends over 13 amino acids. CDR3 loop: CASSRRIVTEAFF. CDR3 DNA: TGTGCCAGCAGCCGTAGAATAGTCACTGAAGCTTTCTTT.